Listed here are 25 T cell receptor beta chains from one sample, sequenced in a study of long-term antiretroviral therapy in people with HIV. Version v3.0 of the immunoSEQ assay ran at survey level. The assay was immunoSEQ multiplex PCR, and TCRdb's table has in-frame clones only and misses some. The sample shows roughly 16,000 clones, 90% to 95% of them seen only once. The sequenced sample was unsorted PBMCs, obtained just under 6.5 years after starting antiretroviral therapy. The receptors originated from a woman aged 50 to 60 with HIV.

The V gene is TRBV7-6, the J gene TRBJ2-3; 13 nucleotides align to TRBD2. CDR3 length equals 16 residues. Germline loops: CDR1 SGHVS, CDR2 FNYEAQ. The V segment lost 5 bases and the J segment 5 bases; nucleotides outside the gene matches: 7. This CDR3 is CASSRTSGSTVDTQYF. The DNA of the CDR3 is TGTGCCAGCAGCAGGACTAGCGGGAGTACGGTAGATACGCAGTATTTT.

V is TRBV6-1 and J is TRBJ2-1; TRBD2 is a possible D gene (5 bases). V lost 3 bases and J 3 bases, leaving 12 bases between the germline ends. The CDR3 extends over 15 amino acids. The germline gives CDR1 MNHNS, CDR2 SASEGT. CDR3 DNA sequence: TGTGCCAGCAGTGACGCTAGCCTAAACTACAATGAGCAGTTCTTC. Protein: CASSDASLNYNEQFF.

This chain uses TRBV5-1 with TRBJ1-5, with a tentative D call TRBD1 (6 bases). The CDR3 runs 14 residues. Germline-derived CDR1 and CDR2 are SGHRS and YFSETQ. Trimming left V 0 bases short and J 3 bases short, with 7 bases between. CDR3 in amino acids: CASSLGDTNQPQHF. The CDR3 nucleotides are TGCGCCAGCAGCTTGGGGGACACCAATCAGCCCCAGCATTTT.

The rearrangement joins TRBV7-9 to TRBJ2-7, with D possibly TRBD2 on 5 matching bases. Looked up from germline, CDR1 is SEHNR and CDR2 is FQNEAQ (reference sequence). There are 13 residues in the CDR3. V was pared by 5 bases and J by 9 bases, with 17 bases between. The CDR3 DNA reads as TGTGCCAGCAGCCAATTCGAGAGGGCGATGCAGTACTTC. Translated, it gives CASSQFERAMQYF.

The rearrangement links TRBV27 to TRBJ2-7; possible D gene TRBD1, 6 bases. V was clipped by 5 bases and J by 4 bases, with 15 bases between them. The CDR3 is made up of 14 amino acids. Germline lookup yields CDR1 MNHEY and CDR2 SMNVEV (reference sequence). The CDR3 spells CASSPTGNTYEQYF. In DNA, the CDR3 is TGTGCCAGCAGTCCGACAGGTAATACGTACGAGCAGTACTTC.

The chain is built from TRBV15 and TRBJ1-2; the D is unclear. V lost 6 bases to trimming and J lost 3 bases, with 11 bases between them. This CDR3 contains 13 residues. From germline, CDR1 is LNHNV and CDR2 YYDKDF (reference sequence). The CDR3 DNA reads TGTGCCACCAGTATGGGTTACGACTATGGCTACACCTTC. Translated, it gives CATSMGYDYGYTF.

The chain has TRBV15 and TRBJ2-7; D might be TRBD1 or TRBD2, each matching 5 bases. Trimming removed 0 bases from V and 2 bases from J, with 8 bases in between. The CDR3 is made up of 14 amino acids. In germline, CDR1 is LNHNV, CDR2 YYDKDF (reference sequence). The CDR3 sequence is CATSRDQGPYEQYF. The CDR3 bases are TGTGCCACCAGCAGAGATCAGGGACCCTACGAGCAGTACTTC. The full variable domain, in which reference TRBV15 and TRBJ2-7 provide the parts outside the CDR3, is DAMVIQNPRYQVTQFGKPVTLSCSQTLNHNVMYWYQQKSSQAPKLLFHYYDKDFNNEADTPDNFQSRRPNTSFCFLDIRSPGLGDTAMYLCATSRDQGPYEQYFGPGTRLTVT.

V and J are TRBV7-9 and TRBJ2-4, with D perhaps given as TRBD1 or TRBD2 (5 bases each). Trimming removed 5 bases at V and 3 bases at J, with 11 bases between. Germline-derived CDR1 and CDR2 are SEHNR and FQNEAQ (reference sequence). The length of the CDR3 is 14 residues. CDR3 protein: CASSGSGSKNIQYF. DNA of the CDR3: TGTGCCAGCAGCGGGTCAGGGAGCAAAAACATTCAGTACTTC.

V and J are TRBV28 and TRBJ1-3, with 8 bases identical to TRBD1. Germline V lookup: CDR1 MDHEN, CDR2 SYDVKM. The CDR3 is 19 amino acids. V lost 4 bases and J lost 0; bases outside the gene matches: 14. The CDR3: CASSSLRDRTLYSGNTIYF. The CDR3 nucleotides are TGTGCCAGCAGTTCACTCCGGGACAGGACTCTTTACTCTGGAAACACCATATATTTT.

This clone came up once. This chain connects TRBV14 to TRBJ2-7; D possibly matches TRBD1 or TRBD2 (5 bases each). Germline V CDR1 and CDR2: SGHDN, FVKESK. The CDR3 extends over 15 amino acids. V lost 1 base, J lost 1 base, and 11 bases lay in between. CDR3 region: CASSQATGPSYEQYF. CDR3 DNA sequence: TGTGCCAGCAGCCAAGCGACGGGGCCGTCCTACGAGCAGTACTTC.

The chain combines TRBV28 with TRBJ2-3; D might be TRBD2 (7 bases). This CDR3 is built from 15 residues. Trimming shortened V by 11 bases and J by 2 bases, and 20 bases separated the two germline ends. Per germline, CDR1 MDHEN and CDR2 SYDVKM. The CDR3 DNA is TGTGCCTCCCGGGGGGCTAGCGGAAACACAGATACGCAGTATTTT. It is translated as CASRGASGNTDTQYF.

The chain uses TRBV19 and TRBJ1-3; D is unresolved. CDR1 and CDR2 (germline): LNHDA, SQIVND (reference sequence). Between the trimmed V and J ends, which lost 4 bases and 0 bases, there was a span of 10 bases. The CDR3 is 15 amino acids. For the CDR3, the DNA is TGTGCCAGTAGTACTCCCGGGATCTCTGGAAACACCATATATTTT. Its translation: CASSTPGISGNTIYF.

J is TRBJ2-3 and V is TRBV9, with 16 bases fitting TRBD2. CDR1 SGDLS and CDR2 YYNGEE come from the germline V gene. This CDR3 spans 20 amino acids. V shed 3 bases, J shed 7 bases, and the junction held 17 bases outside the gene matches. CDR3 protein: CASSDSGLAGGLPRSHTQYF. The DNA of the CDR3 is TGTGCCAGCAGCGACTCGGGACTAGCGGGAGGGCTTCCCCGGTCACATACGCAGTATTTT.

This chain uses TRBV19 with TRBJ1-5; no definite D call. CDR3 length: 15 amino acids. Germline V gives CDR1 LNHDA, CDR2 SQIVND (reference sequence). V was shortened by 2 bases and J by 5 bases, with 13 bases between the two germline ends. The CDR3 sequence is CASSIFVVSDQPQHF. CDR3 DNA sequence: TGTGCCAGTAGTATATTTGTGGTGAGCGATCAGCCCCAGCATTTT.

This chain joins TRBV4-3 and TRBJ2-1; D possibly corresponds to TRBD2 (6 bases). V lost 5 bases and J 6 bases, leaving 23 bases between the germline ends. The length of the CDR3 is 17 residues. Germline V lookup: CDR1 LGHNA, CDR2 YSLEER. The chain's CDR3 is CASSSRAGAGRGNEQFF. CDR3 nucleotides: TGCGCCAGCAGCTCCCGGGCCGGCGCGGGAAGGGGCAATGAGCAGTTCTTC.

The genes are TRBV2 and TRBJ1-1; TRBD1 agrees at 9 bases. V shed 2 bases and J 0 bases; nucleotides not matched to a gene: 16. This CDR3 contains 20 residues. CDR1 is SNHLY and CDR2 is FYNNEI in the germline V gene. The CDR3 nucleotides read TGTGCCAGCAGTGAACCCGGGACAGGGACATTGATTGTGGTGAACACTGAAGCTTTCTTT. Amino acids: CASSEPGTGTLIVVNTEAFF.

The rearrangement links TRBV2 to TRBJ1-3, with D uncertain. There are 13 residues in the CDR3. In germline, CDR1 is SNHLY, CDR2 FYNNEI. V dropped 6 bases and J dropped 4 bases, with 10 bases sitting between them. Written as DNA, the CDR3 is TGTGCCAGCAGATATCCGGAGGGAAACACCATATATTTT. The encoded protein is CASRYPEGNTIYF.

The chain has TRBV5-1 and TRBJ2-1; D is perhaps TRBD2 (7 bases). V lost 6 bases and J lost 4, with 14 bases in between. CDR1 SGHRS and CDR2 YFSETQ come from the germline V gene. The CDR3 loop spans 14 amino acids. CDR3 DNA: TGCGCCAGCATGGGAAGCGGGACATACAATGAGCAGTTCTTC. Translated: CASMGSGTYNEQFF.

J is TRBJ1-1 and V is TRBV7-9; D call uncertain. V dropped 5 bases and J dropped 7 bases, with 17 bases sitting between them. Germline V gene data show CDR1 as SEHNR and CDR2 as FQNEAQ (reference sequence). The CDR3 has 14 residues. The CDR3 spells CASSPLGGYGEAFF. In DNA, the CDR3 is TGTGCCAGCAGCCCTTTAGGAGGGTACGGTGAAGCTTTCTTT.

The genes are TRBV28 and TRBJ1-4; TRBD1 agrees at 7 bases. Germline V gene lookup returns CDR1 MDHEN and CDR2 SYDVKM. The CDR3 consists of 14 residues. After removal of 7 bases from V and 8 bases from J, the junction contained 10 bases not matched to a gene. The CDR3 sequence is CASNARDRPEKLFF. In DNA form, the CDR3 reads TGTGCCAGCAACGCCAGGGACAGACCCGAAAAACTGTTTTTT.

The chain carries TRBV6-5 and TRBJ1-2; TRBD1 matches 12 bases. Germline V gives CDR1 MNHEY, CDR2 SVGAGI. The CDR3 covers 15 residues. V was clipped by 6 bases and J by 10 bases; unmatched bases: 12. CDR3 sequence (DNA): TGTGCCAGCAGGGCCCCCGGGACAGGGGGCGCGGACTACACCTTC. Encoded protein: CASRAPGTGGADYTF.

The J gene is TRBJ1-1, the V gene TRBV28; TRBD1 aligns across 9 bases. Germline CDR1 reads MDHEN; CDR2 reads SYDVKM. This CDR3 spans 17 amino acids. CDR3 amino acids: CGWARRGTGNGYTEAFF. The CDR3 nucleotides read TGTGGCTGGGCCCGTAGAGGGACAGGGAACGGGTACACTGAAGCTTTCTTT.

The chain links TRBV19 to TRBJ1-1, with a possible D match to TRBD1 (6 bases). V lost 3 bases and J 6 bases, leaving 14 bases between the germline ends. Germline values: CDR1 LNHDA, CDR2 SQIVND (reference sequence). The CDR3 extends over 14 amino acids. CDR3: CASSIFRGAPEAFF. The CDR3 DNA is TGTGCCAGTAGTATTTTTAGGGGGGCCCCTGAAGCTTTCTTT. Filled out from reference TRBV19 and TRBJ1-1, the complete variable domain reads DGGITQSPKYLFRKEGQNVTLSCEQNLNHDAMYWYRQDPGQGLRLIYYSQIVNDFQKGDIAEGYSVSREKKESFPLTVTSAQKNPTAFYLCASSIFRGAPEAFFGQGTRLTVV.

The V and J genes are TRBV6-5 and TRBJ2-1, with 7 nucleotides matching TRBD2. The CDR3 spans 15 residues. Germline V gene lookup returns CDR1 MNHEY and CDR2 SVGAGI. J gave up 8 bases and V 2 bases, and 9 bases lay outside the gene matches. The CDR3 sequence is CASSYDGTNLHEQFF. In DNA form, the CDR3 reads TGTGCCAGCAGTTACGATGGGACTAACCTACATGAGCAGTTCTTC.

This clone was counted a few times. The DNA of the CDR3 is TGTGCCAGCACCCTGACACTAGCGGAGAACACCGGGGAGCTGTTTTTT. This translates into CASTLTLAENTGELFF. The chain couples TRBV28 to TRBJ2-2; the match to TRBD2 covers 8 bases. The ends lost 7 bases at V and 1 base at J; junction bases unmatched: 8. The V gene's germline CDR1 is MDHEN and CDR2 SYDVKM. The CDR3 runs to 16 residues.